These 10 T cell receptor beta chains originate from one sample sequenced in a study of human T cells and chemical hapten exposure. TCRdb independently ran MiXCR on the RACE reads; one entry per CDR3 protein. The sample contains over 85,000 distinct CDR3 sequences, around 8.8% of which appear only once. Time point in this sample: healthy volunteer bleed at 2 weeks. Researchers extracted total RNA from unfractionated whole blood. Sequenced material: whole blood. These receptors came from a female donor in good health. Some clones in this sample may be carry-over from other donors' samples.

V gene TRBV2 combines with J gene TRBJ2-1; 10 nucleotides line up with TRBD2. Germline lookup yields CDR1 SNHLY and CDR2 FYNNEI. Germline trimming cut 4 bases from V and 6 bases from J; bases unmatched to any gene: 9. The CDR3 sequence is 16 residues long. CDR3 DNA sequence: TGTGCCAGCAGTGGGAGAGCGGGAGGGCCTCCCAATGAGCAGTTCTTC. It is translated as CASSGRAGGPPNEQFF.

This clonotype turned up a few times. DNA of the CDR3: TGTGCCAGCAGCGGGACCCAATACAATGAGCAGTTCTTC. Protein sequence: CASSGTQYNEQFF. The V and J genes are TRBV28 and TRBJ2-1, with D perhaps assigned TRBD1 or TRBD2 (5 bases each). CDR1 is MDHEN and CDR2 is SYDVKM in the germline V gene. This CDR3 is built from 13 residues. Trimming shortened V by 6 bases and J by 4 bases, and 10 bases separated the two germline ends.

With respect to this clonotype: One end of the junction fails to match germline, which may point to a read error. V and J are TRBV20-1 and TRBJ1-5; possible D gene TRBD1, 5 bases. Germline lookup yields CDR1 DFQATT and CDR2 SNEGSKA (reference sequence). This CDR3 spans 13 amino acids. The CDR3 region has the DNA TGCAGTGCTAGAGGGGGGGAAGGTCAGTCCCAGCATTTT. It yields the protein CSARGGEGQSQHF.

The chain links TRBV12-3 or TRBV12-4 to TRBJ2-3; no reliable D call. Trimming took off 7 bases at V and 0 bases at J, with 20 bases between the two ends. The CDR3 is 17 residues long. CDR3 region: CASIPGTIPTSTDTQYF. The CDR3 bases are TGTGCCAGCATCCCGGGCACCATTCCTACTAGCACAGATACGCAGTATTTT.

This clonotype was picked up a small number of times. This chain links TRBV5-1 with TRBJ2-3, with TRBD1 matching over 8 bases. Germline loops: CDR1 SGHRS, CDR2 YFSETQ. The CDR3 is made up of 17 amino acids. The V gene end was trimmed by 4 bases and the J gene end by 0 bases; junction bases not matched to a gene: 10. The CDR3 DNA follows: TGCGCCAGCAGCGGGGGACAGGAGATAGCTAGCACAGATACGCAGTATTTT. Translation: CASSGGQEIASTDTQYF.

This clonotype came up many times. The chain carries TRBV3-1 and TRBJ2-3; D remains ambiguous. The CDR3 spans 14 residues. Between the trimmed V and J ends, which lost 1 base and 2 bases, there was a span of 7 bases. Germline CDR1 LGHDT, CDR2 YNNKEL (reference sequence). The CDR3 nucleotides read TGTGCCAGCAGCCAAGTTGTAGACACAGATACGCAGTATTTT. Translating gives CASSQVVDTDTQYF.

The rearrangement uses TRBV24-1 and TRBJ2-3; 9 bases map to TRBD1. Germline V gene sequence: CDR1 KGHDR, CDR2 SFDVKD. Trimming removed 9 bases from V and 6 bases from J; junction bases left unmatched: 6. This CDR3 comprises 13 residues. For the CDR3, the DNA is TGTGCCACCGGACAGGGGCCAGGGGATACGCAGTATTTT. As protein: CATGQGPGDTQYF.

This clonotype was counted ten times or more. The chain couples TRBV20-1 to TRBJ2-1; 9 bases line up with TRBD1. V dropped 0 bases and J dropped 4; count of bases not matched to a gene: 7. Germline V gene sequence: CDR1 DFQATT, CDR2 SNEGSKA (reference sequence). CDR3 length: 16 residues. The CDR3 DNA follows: TGCAGTGCTAGAGAAGACAGGGGGGGTCTTTACAATGAGCAGTTCTTC. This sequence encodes CSAREDRGGLYNEQFF.

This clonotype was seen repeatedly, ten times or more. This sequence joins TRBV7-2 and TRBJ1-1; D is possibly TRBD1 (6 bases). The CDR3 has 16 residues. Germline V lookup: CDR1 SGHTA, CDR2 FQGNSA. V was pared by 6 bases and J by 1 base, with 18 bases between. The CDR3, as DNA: TGTGCCAGCAGACTAAAGGGGGGCGAGGGGAACACTGAAGCTTTCTTT. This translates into CASRLKGGEGNTEAFF.

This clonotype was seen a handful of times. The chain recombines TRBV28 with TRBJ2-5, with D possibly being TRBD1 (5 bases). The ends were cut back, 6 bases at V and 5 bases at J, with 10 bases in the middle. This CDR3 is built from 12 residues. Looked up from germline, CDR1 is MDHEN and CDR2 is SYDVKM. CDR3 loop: CASRDSRETQYF. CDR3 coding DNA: TGTGCCAGCAGAGACAGTCGGGAGACCCAGTACTTC.